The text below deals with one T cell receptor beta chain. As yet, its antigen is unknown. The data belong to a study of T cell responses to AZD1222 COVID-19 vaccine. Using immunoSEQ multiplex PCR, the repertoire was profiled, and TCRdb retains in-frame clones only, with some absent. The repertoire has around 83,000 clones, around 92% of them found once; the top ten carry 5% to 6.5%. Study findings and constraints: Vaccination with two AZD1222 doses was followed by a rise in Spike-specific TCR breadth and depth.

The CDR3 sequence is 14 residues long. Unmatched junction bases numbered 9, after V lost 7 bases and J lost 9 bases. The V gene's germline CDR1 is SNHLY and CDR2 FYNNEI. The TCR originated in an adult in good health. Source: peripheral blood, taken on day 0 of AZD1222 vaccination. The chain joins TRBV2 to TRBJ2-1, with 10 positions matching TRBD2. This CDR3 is CASNQREGASEQFF. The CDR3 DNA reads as TGTGCCAGCAACCAGCGGGAGGGAGCCAGTGAGCAGTTCTTC. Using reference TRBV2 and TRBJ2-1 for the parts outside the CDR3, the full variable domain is EPEVTQTPSHQVTQMGQEVILRCVPISNHLYFYWYRQILGQKVEFLVSFYNNEISEKSEIFDDQFSVERPDGSNFTLKIRSTKLEDSAMYFCASNQREGASEQFFGPGTRLTVL.